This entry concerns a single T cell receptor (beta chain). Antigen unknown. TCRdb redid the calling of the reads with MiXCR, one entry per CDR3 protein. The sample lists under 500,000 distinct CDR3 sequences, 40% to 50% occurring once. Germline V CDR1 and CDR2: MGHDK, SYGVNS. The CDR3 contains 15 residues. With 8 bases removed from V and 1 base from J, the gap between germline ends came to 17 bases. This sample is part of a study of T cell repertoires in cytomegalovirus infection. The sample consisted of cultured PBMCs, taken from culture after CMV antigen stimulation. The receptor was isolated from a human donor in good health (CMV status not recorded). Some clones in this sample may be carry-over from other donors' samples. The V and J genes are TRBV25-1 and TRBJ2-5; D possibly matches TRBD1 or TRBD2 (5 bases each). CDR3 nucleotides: TGTGCCAGCGGGGGTCTGATAGGCCCCCAAGAGACCCAGTACTTC. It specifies CASGGLIGPQETQYF.